The present entry profiles one T cell receptor beta chain with its context. Its specificity is unknown. An end of the junction differs from the germline gene, which may be a read error. The data were taken from a study of blood T cells in healthy people across ages. Germline V gives CDR1 SNHLY, CDR2 FYNNEI. CDR3 length equals 14 residues. Donor samples were obtained from healthy Caucasian individuals from Russia, aged 6 to 90. A second PCR, run for about 7 to 11 cycles, used a sample-barcoded 5' primer plus a J-beta primer mix. From the 5' RACE reads, TCRdb called clonotypes with MiXCR, one entry per CDR3 protein. Of about 750,000 distinct CDR3 sequences detected, roughly 50% appear once; the ten largest clones hold around 40%. Study-level points and caveats: Diversity of TCR beta per million T cells declined in a roughly linear way with age.

The sequencing input was blood. This rearrangement joins TRBV2 to TRBJ2-3; possibly TRBD1 or TRBD2 for D (5 bases each). The receptor was derived from an elderly man in good health. As DNA, the CDR3 is TGCGCCAGCACTGGGACGAGCGATAGGGGATACGCGTATTTT. As protein: CASTGTSDRGYAYF.